The next 8 T cell receptor beta chains were all read from a single sample in a study of cytomegalovirus exposure and HLA in healthy donors. The PCR ran on 60 Vbeta and 13 Jbeta primers. Using immunoSEQ multiplex PCR, the repertoire was profiled, and TCRdb retains in-frame clones only, with some absent. The data show tens of thousands of clones, 60% to 80% seen once. Material for sequencing was PBMCs. The receptor set was obtained from a woman aged 40 to 50 in good health and CMV-seropositive.

The CDR3 DNA reads as TGTGCCTGGAGTGCAGACAGGAGGAACACTGAAGCTTTCTTT. Translation: CAWSADRRNTEAFF. The chain links TRBV30 to TRBJ1-1; the D gene is possibly TRBD1 (6 bases). The V end was cut by 1 base, the J end by 1 base, with 10 bases between. Germline CDR1 is GTSNPN and CDR2 is SVGIG (reference sequence). This CDR3 spans 14 amino acids.

This rearrangement joins TRBV25-1 to TRBJ2-3; D unresolved. This CDR3 region has 16 residues. Trimming stripped 2 bases from V and 3 bases from J, with 15 bases between. Germline loops: CDR1 MGHDK, CDR2 SYGVNS. The CDR3 region is CASSEGVHFGTDTQYF. The CDR3 DNA reads as TGTGCCAGCAGTGAAGGAGTACACTTTGGGACAGATACGCAGTATTTT.

V gene TRBV15 combines with J gene TRBJ1-2; no reliable D call. CDR3 length equals 12 residues. Trimming stripped 5 bases from V and 5 bases from J, with 9 bases between. The germline CDR1 and CDR2 sequences are LNHNV and YYDKDF (reference sequence). As DNA, the CDR3 is TGTGCCACCAGCTCCGTCCCTTATGGCTACACCTTC. This translates into CATSSVPYGYTF.

This clone was observed once. This rearrangement joins TRBV6-5 to TRBJ2-7; 10 nucleotides line up with TRBD2. V was pared by 3 bases and J by 6 bases, with 8 bases of the junction left unmatched. CDR1 is MNHEY and CDR2 is SVGAGI in the germline V gene. This CDR3 is 15 amino acids long. The CDR3 sequence is CASSYESGGASEQYF. The CDR3 DNA sequence: TGTGCCAGCAGTTATGAAAGCGGGGGGGCCTCCGAGCAGTACTTC.

V gene TRBV6-1 combines with J gene TRBJ1-4; possible D gene TRBD1, 5 bases. Germline V CDR1 and CDR2: MNHNS, SASEGT. There are 16 residues in the CDR3. V lost 4 bases and J 0 bases, leaving 12 bases between the germline ends. The CDR3 DNA is TGTGCCAGCAGTGGAGAATCGACAGCAACTAATGAAAAACTGTTTTTT. This sequence encodes CASSGESTATNEKLFF.

The CDR3 spells CAISDLEETQYF. CDR3 coding DNA: TGTGCCATCAGTGATTTAGAAGAGACCCAGTACTTC. The gene calls are TRBV10-3 and TRBJ2-5; no reliable D call. Germline lookup yields CDR1 ENHRY and CDR2 SYGVKD. The CDR3 is made up of 12 amino acids. Trimming removed 3 bases at V and 3 bases at J, with 5 bases between.

The chain couples TRBV5-6 to TRBJ1-4; the match to TRBD1 covers 8 bases. The length of the CDR3 is 17 residues. The trim removed 2 bases at V and 4 bases at J, leaving 10 bases unmatched. Germline V gene data show CDR1 as SGHDT and CDR2 as YYEEEE. CDR3 DNA sequence: TGTGCCAGCAGCTTTGGGGGACCACAGGGGGGTAATGAAAAACTGTTTTTT. Encoded protein: CASSFGGPQGGNEKLFF. The full variable domain, its missing parts supplied by reference TRBV5-6 and TRBJ1-4, is DAGVTQSPTHLIKTRGQQVTLRCSPKSGHDTVSWYQQALGQGPQFIFQYYEEEERQRGNFPDRFSGHQFPNYSSELNVNALLLGDSALYLCASSFGGPQGGNEKLFFGSGTQLSVL.

The V call is TRBV6-4, the J call TRBJ2-1; 7 nucleotides align to TRBD1. Germline lookup yields CDR1 MRHNA and CDR2 SNTAGT. CDR3 length equals 17 residues. J was trimmed by 6 bases and V by 2 bases; bases with no gene match: 13. CDR3 sequence reads: CASSDGRGIVLPNEQFF. CDR3 sequence (DNA): TGTGCCAGCAGTGACGGCAGGGGGATCGTTCTTCCCAATGAGCAGTTCTTC.